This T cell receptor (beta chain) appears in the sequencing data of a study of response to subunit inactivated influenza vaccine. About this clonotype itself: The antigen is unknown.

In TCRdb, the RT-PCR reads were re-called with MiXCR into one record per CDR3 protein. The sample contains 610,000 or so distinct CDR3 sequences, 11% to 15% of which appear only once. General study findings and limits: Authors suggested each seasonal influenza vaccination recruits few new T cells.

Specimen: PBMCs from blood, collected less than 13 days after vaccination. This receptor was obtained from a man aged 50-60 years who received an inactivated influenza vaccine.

Written as DNA, the CDR3 is TGTGCCAGCAGTTCCGGTGTGGGGCGATGGGTAGATGAGCAGTTCTTC. Translated, it gives CASSSGVGRWVDEQFF. The chain has TRBV12-3 or TRBV12-4 and TRBJ2-1; maybe TRBD1 (5 bases). V was cut by 4 bases and J by 8 bases, with 21 bases left in between. The CDR3 is made up of 16 amino acids.